The present entry profiles one T cell receptor (beta chain) with its context. No antigen is known for it. A read error may produce the germline difference seen at one junction end. The data derive from a study of cytomegalovirus exposure and HLA in healthy donors. General study points: On later analysis, the bulk of CMV-associated TCR beta chains appeared to be HLA-restricted.

PCR employed 60 Vbeta and 13 Jbeta primers. Method: immunoSEQ multiplex PCR; TCRdb's copy keeps in-frame clones and lacks some. The sample includes roughly 150,000 clones, approximately 84% seen only once; the top ten take about 2.7%. The TCR comes from a man aged 25-40 years in good health and CMV-seropositive. Sequenced sample: PBMCs.

CDR3 nucleotides: TGTGCCAGCAGTACCCTAGGGGGGGACGGGCCTAGCTTC. It translates to CASSTLGGDGPSF. This chain connects TRBV6-5 to TRBJ2-7; D perhaps matches TRBD2 (7 bases). This CDR3 has 13 amino acids. Germline-derived CDR1 and CDR2 are MNHEY and SVGAGI.